Listed here are 11 T cell receptor beta chains from one sample, sequenced in a study of siplizumab effects on memory and regulatory T cells. Produced via immunoSEQ multiplex PCR; TCRdb's table is partial and in-frame only. The data show about 100,000 clones, 75% to 95% seen once. Sequenced material: CD4+ T cells sorted from blood. The receptor set was obtained from a human donor in good health. Some clones in this sample may be carry-over from other donors' samples.

The rearrangement uses TRBV19 and TRBJ2-7; D might be TRBD1 (5 bases). This CDR3 is 16 amino acids long. The V gene's germline CDR1 is LNHDA and CDR2 SQIVND (reference sequence). V dropped 0 bases and J dropped 0 bases, with 12 bases sitting between them. CDR3 coding DNA: TGTGCCAGTAGTATAGACAGGGCGACTCCCTCCTACGAGCAGTACTTC. Amino acids: CASSIDRATPSYEQYF.

The chain combines TRBV6-6 with TRBJ2-1, with 14 bases fitting TRBD2. CDR3 length: 14 amino acids. Germline CDR1 reads MNHNY; CDR2 reads SVGAGI (reference sequence). With 7 bases clipped from V and 13 bases from J, the junction kept 9 bases outside the gene matches. CDR3 residues: CASTPGTSGSFQFF. CDR3 coding DNA: TGTGCCAGCACTCCCGGGACTAGCGGGAGTTTCCAGTTCTTC.

This rearrangement joins TRBV27 to TRBJ1-1; the D gene is possibly TRBD1 (5 bases). The CDR3 covers 13 residues. The V gene's germline CDR1 is MNHEY and CDR2 SMNVEV (reference sequence). V was trimmed by 7 bases and J by 5 bases, leaving 14 bases between them. The CDR3 DNA reads TGTGCCAGCACCCGGGGGGGGAAGACTGAAGCTTTCTTT. Translating it yields CASTRGGKTEAFF.

The genes are TRBV29-1 and TRBJ2-7, with D perhaps matching TRBD1 (6 bases). CDR1 and CDR2 from the germline V gene are SQVTM and ANQGSEA. The ends were cut back, 6 bases at V and 1 base at J, with 7 bases in the middle. The CDR3 contains 11 residues. The CDR3 here is CSVGGSYEQYF. DNA for the CDR3: TGCAGCGTAGGGGGATCCTACGAGCAGTACTTC.

J is TRBJ1-5 and V is TRBV19; D not resolved. V gave up 9 bases and J gave up 0 bases, with 15 bases separating them. The CDR3 consists of 15 residues. The germline CDR1 and CDR2 sequences are LNHDA and SQIVND (reference sequence). This CDR3 reads CASKLQRYSNQPQHF. Here the CDR3 DNA reads TGTGCCAGCAAATTACAGCGATATAGCAATCAGCCCCAGCATTTT. The full variable domain, completed using reference TRBV19 and TRBJ1-5, is DGGITQSPKYLFRKEGQNVTLSCEQNLNHDAMYWYRQDPGQGLRLIYYSQIVNDFQKGDIAEGYSVSREKKESFPLTVTSAQKNPTAFYLCASKLQRYSNQPQHFGDGTRLSIL.

The V call is TRBV18, the J call TRBJ2-7; D is tentatively TRBD1 or TRBD2 (5 bases each). The CDR3 is 15 residues long. The germline CDR1 and CDR2 sequences are KGHSH and LQKENI. V was clipped by 2 bases and J by 0 bases, with 11 bases between them. CDR3 sequence reads: CASSPSEGSSYEQYF. The CDR3 region has the DNA TGTGCCAGCTCACCAAGTGAGGGGAGCTCCTACGAGCAGTACTTC.

The V call is TRBV18, the J call TRBJ1-5; D is unclear. The CDR3 length is 16 residues. Germline V lookup: CDR1 KGHSH, CDR2 LQKENI. The V end was cut by 3 bases, the J end by 0 bases, with 12 bases between. The chain's CDR3 is CASSPDRHDSNQPQHF. The CDR3 nucleotides are TGTGCCAGCTCACCCGACCGGCACGATAGCAATCAGCCCCAGCATTTT. The complete variable domain, with remaining parts taken from reference TRBV18 and TRBJ1-5, reads NAGVMQNPRHLVRRRGQEARLRCSPMKGHSHVYWYRQLPEEGLKFMVYLQKENIIDESGMPKERFSAEFPKEGPSILRIQQVVRGDSAAYFCASSPDRHDSNQPQHFGDGTRLSIL.

The chain joins TRBV27 to TRBJ2-7; D possibly matches TRBD1 or TRBD2 (5 bases each). Germline-derived CDR1 and CDR2 are MNHEY and SMNVEV (reference sequence). V gave up 4 bases and J gave up 3 bases, with 13 bases separating them. There are 14 residues in the CDR3. The CDR3 region has the DNA TGTGCCAGCAGTTCTCCGGGACGGGTCTACGAGCAGTACTTC. Protein sequence: CASSSPGRVYEQYF.

This chain links TRBV28 with TRBJ2-1; D is perhaps TRBD2 (7 bases). The CDR3 contains 13 residues. Germline values: CDR1 MDHEN, CDR2 SYDVKM. V dropped 5 bases and J dropped 15 bases, with 20 bases sitting between them. The CDR3 loop reads CASSRRGAIALFF. The CDR3 region has the DNA TGTGCCAGCAGTAGACGGGGGGCTATCGCTCTGTTCTTC.

The V gene is TRBV9, the J gene TRBJ2-1; TRBD1 might be the D (5 bases). CDR1 is SGDLS and CDR2 is YYNGEE in the germline V gene. V shed 0 bases and J shed 6 bases, with 10 bases lying between them. This CDR3 comprises 14 residues. CDR3 sequence reads: CASSVGRASNEQFF. The CDR3 coding sequence is TGTGCCAGCAGCGTAGGCAGGGCGAGCAATGAGCAGTTCTTC.

The V call is TRBV27, the J call TRBJ2-6; no reliable D call. Trimming removed 5 bases from V and 0 bases from J, with 11 bases in between. The germline gives CDR1 MNHEY, CDR2 SMNVEV (reference sequence). The CDR3 length is 16 residues. CDR3 protein: CASSPFRASGANVLTF. CDR3 in DNA: TGTGCCAGCAGTCCCTTTAGGGCCTCTGGGGCCAACGTCCTGACTTTC.